This T cell receptor beta chain derives from a study of T cells in Graves' hyperthyroidism and ophthalmopathy (dated by TCRdb to between 2018 and 2020). Some background on the complete study: Peripheral blood samples were taken at initial diagnosis, before any treatment was given. A discovery cohort of fewer than 110 patients, about 44 with Graves' ophthalmopathy and about 58 with stable Graves' hyperthyroidism, was used to find distinguishing TCR V-J signatures. Prospective prediction of ophthalmopathy was tested in an independent validation cohort of approximately 19 hyperthyroidism patients and 15 to 17 patients who later progressed to ophthalmopathy. The 90 or so discovery patients were randomly split 7:3 into training and test sets. The study also compared thyroid tissue and blood T-cell repertoires from 6 or 7 Graves' hyperthyroidism patients. Following sampling, methimazole starting at 30 mg daily was given to hyperthyroidism patients, and high-dose intravenous methylprednisolone was given to ophthalmopathy patients. TCR Vbeta CDR3 sequencing of some 140 peripheral blood samples (more than 40 ophthalmopathy, around 80 hyperthyroidism and some 17 progressor patients) is reported in the paper.

This clonotype was found many times. Its antigen remains unidentified. No base quality values were provided; no much bigger clone lies one nucleotide off. Graves' hyperthyroidism was defined as stable when no progression to ophthalmopathy occurred over 18 months of follow-up. The hyperthyroidism patients were between 18 and 65 years old and newly diagnosed, with a disease duration of less than 2 months. Exclusion was applied to patients with uncontrolled infections, other autoimmune diseases, pregnancy or lactation. Diagnoses were established on the basis of clinical symptoms, serum thyroxine and TRAb, thyroid ultrasound, and orbital computed tomography. Ficoll-Paque density gradient centrifugation was used to isolate PBMCs from 10 ml of fresh peripheral blood. Total RNA was extracted with Trizol reagent, and quality was checked on an Agilent 2100 Bioanalyzer. What the research found in general, with its limitations: A 13 V-J signature model separated ophthalmopathy from stable hyperthyroidism, with about 90% sensitivity and roughly 84% specificity in cross-validation and 80%/75% in testing. Sample size was not statistically predetermined, and blinding of investigators to group allocation was not performed. In validation, progression to ophthalmopathy was predicted by the model with roughly 71% sensitivity and 72% to 85% specificity, a median of roughly six months before onset. Blood samples also contained most of the expanded thyroid clonotypes (frequency above 0.001), which suggests that blood repertoires may reflect thyroid immune responses.

CDR1 and CDR2 were assigned from the germline V gene (reference sequence) as LNHDA and SQIVND. Inclusive of the bounding cysteine and phenylalanine, the CDR3 is 14 residues long. CDR3 DNA is the only sequence kept; it has 42 bases, read in frame from the first base. Trimming takes 4 bases off V and 2 bases off J; junction bases not matched to a gene: 5. Amplification of TCR beta CDR3 regions was carried out from RNA transcripts. For the first round of RT-PCR on the TCR CDR3, the HTBI primer set was used together with the Qiagen OneStep RT-PCR kit. Libraries were constructed in a second round of multiplex PCR, after which size selection and purification were carried out. Paired-end sequencing of the libraries was performed with 100 bp reads on an Illumina HiSeq2000. Concerning the study's data processing: SOAPnuke was used to process the raw data, with reads discarded if the reads contained adapters or uncalled bases, had a mean Phred below 15, or lacked an exact constant-primer or identifier match. High-quality paired reads were merged using COPE v1.2.5, and each unique nucleotide sequence was defined as a clonotype. Clonotypes were aligned to IMGT TRBV, TRBD and TRBJ reference segments using MiTCR v1.1. The analysis was restricted to V-J combinations with a frequency above 0.0001, which together covered around 99% of the repertoires. The TCS score was defined as F50 (clonal expansion) divided by E x V (chaos), with BLOSUM62-based TCRdist calculated between CDR3 peptides within each V-J. Welch's t-statistics and random forest reduced roughly 500 V-J features to about 13, which were used in a naive Bayes classifier (R e1071). Starting from the raw public reads, TCRdb applied fastp trimming at Q25, assembled clones with MiXCR and retained in-frame beta chains. Identical CDR3 protein sequences are pooled into one entry, listed with their most common genes and DNA. TCRdb, not the original authors, processed these V and J calls. The sample data list around 500,000 distinct CDR3 sequences, and about 15% of these were observed just once. In total, the top ten clones hold around a sixth of the sample.

The sequenced sample consisted of blood. This receptor was identified in a woman in her late teens or twenties with Graves' hyperthyroidism. Here the chain combines TRBV19 and TRBJ2-7, with TRBD1 matching 7 junction bases. The CDR3 has the sequence CASSTTGTAYEQYF. The nucleotide sequence is TGTGCCAGTAGTACCACCGGGACAGCCTACGAGCAGTACTTC.